These T cell receptor beta chains were read from a single sample in a study of blood T cells in healthy people across ages. MiXCR, applied by TCRdb to the 5' RACE reads, yields one record per CDR3 protein. This table holds about 970,000 distinct CDR3 sequences, roughly 50% found once. The source material was blood. These receptors came from a woman aged 55-70 years in good health. The CDR3 runs from the conserved cysteine through the conserved F or W. A D gene is named only where the DNA matches it firmly. Rows may omit the clone size; those that give it use once, few, many or a size class.

CDR3 protein	CDR3 DNA	D gene	V gene	J gene	clone size
CASSQGTGEHRYIEQFF	TGTGCCAGCAGCCAAGGTACAGGGGAGCACCGTTACATTGAGCAGTTCTTC	TRBD1	TRBV4-2	TRBJ2-1	once
CSASGRPYNEQFF	TGCAGTGCTAGCGGGAGGCCGTACAATGAGCAGTTCTTC	TRBD2	TRBV20-1	TRBJ2-1	NA
CSGGQDGELFF	TGCAGCGGGGGCCAGGACGGGGAGCTGTTTTTT	NA	TRBV29-1	TRBJ2-2	NA
CATSASGANYGYTF	TGTGCCACCAGTGCCAGTGGGGCCAACTATGGCTACACCTTC	NA	TRBV24-1	TRBJ1-2	NA
CAGSPRHGDEQYF	TGTGCCGGCAGCCCTCGGCATGGGGACGAGCAGTACTTC	NA	TRBV12-3/TRBV12-4	TRBJ2-7	NA
CASSRGLAGELFF	TGTGCCAGCAGCCGGGGGCTGGCCGGGGAGCTGTTTTTT	NA	TRBV6-5	TRBJ2-2	few
CASSGDHYRSYEQYF	TGTGCCAGCAGCGGGGACCACTACCGCTCCTACGAGCAGTACTTC	NA	TRBV25-1	TRBJ2-7	NA
CATRGQRDSDTQYF	TGTGCCACCAGGGGACAGCGGGACTCAGATACGCAGTATTTT	NA	TRBV24-1	TRBJ2-3	NA
CASSLRRSDEQYF	TGTGCCAGCAGTTTGCGAAGAAGTGACGAGCAGTACTTC	NA	TRBV7-6	TRBJ2-7	few
CASSSERGSSYNEQFF	TGTGCCAGCAGCTCTGAGCGGGGTAGCTCCTACAATGAGCAGTTCTTC	TRBD2	TRBV11-2	TRBJ2-1	NA
CASSKGLAHQETQYF	TGTGCCAGCAGCAAGGGACTAGCGCACCAAGAGACCCAGTACTTC	TRBD2	TRBV7-2	TRBJ2-5	few
CASSLGSRGYTF	TGTGCCAGCAGTTTAGGTAGTCGTGGCTACACCTTC	NA	TRBV12-3/TRBV12-4	TRBJ1-2	NA
CASSQGLAGETGKETQYF	TGTGCCAGCAGCCAAGGACTAGCGGGAGAGACGGGGAAGGAGACCCAGTACTTC	TRBD2	TRBV6-1	TRBJ2-5	NA
CASSQVIAGAADTQYF	TGCGCCAGCAGCCAGGTTATAGCGGGAGCAGCAGATACGCAGTATTTT	TRBD2	TRBV4-3	TRBJ2-3	NA
CASSPKDRGVDTF	TGTGCCAGCTCGCCGAAAGACAGGGGCGTAGACACCTTC	TRBD1	TRBV18	TRBJ1-2	NA